This T cell receptor (beta chain) was sequenced for a study of shared clonotypes between healthy human individuals. About the study: Two female and three male donors aged 18 to 49 were enrolled.

The assay was immunoSEQ multiplex PCR, and TCRdb's table has in-frame clones only and misses some. The sample holds 2,500,000 or so clones, 80% to 95% seen once. Germline V lookup: CDR1 SGHAT, CDR2 FQNNGV. The germline V and J ends were trimmed by 1 base and 4 bases, with 5 bases remaining between them. CDR3 length equals 13 residues. Regarding the study as a whole: Relative to their counterparts shared across all four donors, non-shared clonotypes exhibited diminished generation probabilities. Naive subsets generally had larger estimated richness than memory subsets.

Concerning this clone itself: What it binds is not known.

Donors included only healthy HIV-negative adults lacking recent acute infections or vaccinations. What was sequenced was naive CD4+ T cells from PBMCs. The subset: CD45RA+ positively selected. V usage is TRBV11-2 and J usage is TRBJ1-3; D is unclear. The receptor's source is a man aged 18 to 35 in good health. Some clones in this sample may be carry-over from other donors' samples. The chain's CDR3 is CASSLADGNTIYF. Here the CDR3 DNA reads TGTGCCAGCAGCTTAGCCGACGGAAACACCATATATTTT.